Listed below are T cell receptor beta chains from one sample, sequenced in a study of blood T cell repertoires in COVID-19. Profiled with immunoSEQ multiplex PCR; TCRdb holds only in-frame clones, not every one. The sample shows roughly 71,000 clones, 86% of them seen only once. Sequenced material: peripheral blood. The receptor set was obtained from a man aged 30-40 years with acute or convalescent COVID-19. CDR3s include the opening cysteine and the closing phenylalanine or tryptophan. The order of the fields is clone size, D gene, V gene, J gene, CDR3 DNA, CDR3 protein. A D gene is named only where the DNA matches it firmly. Only part of the rows carry a size: once, few, many, or a class if the clone is expanded.

abundance: NA; d_gene: NA; v_gene: TRBV4-1; j_gene: TRBJ1-2; CDR3nt: TGCGCCAGCAGCCAAGCGCAGGGCTATGGCTACACCTTC; CDR3aa: CASSQAQGYGYTF
abundance: NA; d_gene: NA; v_gene: TRBV6-5; j_gene: TRBJ1-5; CDR3nt: TGTGCCAGCCGGGGAGAGTATAGCAATCAGCCCCAGCATTTT; CDR3aa: CASRGEYSNQPQHF
abundance: NA; d_gene: TRBD1; v_gene: TRBV12-3/TRBV12-4; j_gene: TRBJ1-2; CDR3nt: TGTGCCAGCAGCCGGGGACAGATCTATGGCTACACCTTC; CDR3aa: CASSRGQIYGYTF
abundance: NA; d_gene: NA; v_gene: TRBV4-1; j_gene: TRBJ1-1; CDR3nt: TGCGCCAGCAGCCTCGGACAGACCCTGAACACTGAAGCTTTCTTT; CDR3aa: CASSLGQTLNTEAFF
abundance: NA; d_gene: NA; v_gene: TRBV11-2; j_gene: TRBJ2-1; CDR3nt: TGTGCCAGCAGCCCTGTCAGGGGCGGGTACAATGAGCAGTTCTTC; CDR3aa: CASSPVRGGYNEQFF
abundance: NA; d_gene: TRBD1; v_gene: TRBV4-1; j_gene: TRBJ2-7; CDR3nt: TGCGCCAGCAAGCCGAATCCTAACAGACAGGGCGACGAGCAGTACTTC; CDR3aa: CASKPNPNRQGDEQYF
abundance: NA; d_gene: NA; v_gene: TRBV9; j_gene: TRBJ1-1; CDR3nt: TGTGCCAGCAGCGTGGGCGACAGAATGAACACTGAAGCTTTCTTT; CDR3aa: CASSVGDRMNTEAFF
abundance: NA; d_gene: TRBD2; v_gene: TRBV10-3; j_gene: TRBJ2-1; CDR3nt: TGTGCCTCGGGACTAGCGGGAAGGAAGTTCTTC; CDR3aa: CASGLAGRKFF
abundance: NA; d_gene: NA; v_gene: TRBV4-1; j_gene: TRBJ2-5; CDR3nt: TGCGCCAGCAGCCAAGCTTGGACTAAACGAGAGACCCAGTACTTC; CDR3aa: CASSQAWTKRETQYF
abundance: NA; d_gene: NA; v_gene: TRBV5-4; j_gene: TRBJ1-6; CDR3nt: TGTGCCAGCAGCCCCGGCGGGGGGGACGATTCACCCCTCCACTTT; CDR3aa: CASSPGGGDDSPLHF
abundance: NA; d_gene: TRBD2; v_gene: TRBV4-3; j_gene: TRBJ2-1; CDR3nt: TGCGCCAGCAGCCAAGGGGGGGGACGGCAATACAATGAGCAGTTCTTC; CDR3aa: CASSQGGGRQYNEQFF
abundance: NA; d_gene: TRBD1; v_gene: TRBV6-5; j_gene: TRBJ2-2; CDR3nt: TGTGCCAGCAGTTACGCCGGGACAGTGTACACCGGGGAGCTGTTTTTT; CDR3aa: CASSYAGTVYTGELFF
abundance: NA; d_gene: NA; v_gene: TRBV15; j_gene: TRBJ1-3; CDR3nt: TGTGCCACCAGCAGAGATCCAGGGCCTGGAAACACCATATATTTT; CDR3aa: CATSRDPGPGNTIYF
abundance: NA; d_gene: TRBD2; v_gene: TRBV3-1/TRBV3-2; j_gene: TRBJ2-7; CDR3nt: TGTGCCAGCAGCCATTCCCCTAGCGGCCCCTACGAGCAGTACTTC; CDR3aa: CASSHSPSGPYEQYF
abundance: NA; d_gene: TRBD1; v_gene: TRBV2; j_gene: TRBJ1-2; CDR3nt: TGTGCCAGCAGTTACATAGGGACAGGGGATGGCTACACCTTC; CDR3aa: CASSYIGTGDGYTF
abundance: once; d_gene: NA; v_gene: TRBV9; j_gene: TRBJ1-1; CDR3nt: TGTGCCAGCAGCTCCGCGGGGGTTAGGACTGAAGCTTTCTTT; CDR3aa: CASSSAGVRTEAFF
abundance: NA; d_gene: TRBD1; v_gene: TRBV5-1; j_gene: TRBJ1-2; CDR3nt: TGCGCCAGCAGCCAGGACCCGCCGGGACAGGATCTTCTTTATGGCTACACCTTC; CDR3aa: CASSQDPPGQDLLYGYTF
abundance: NA; d_gene: NA; v_gene: TRBV3-1/TRBV3-2; j_gene: TRBJ2-2; CDR3nt: TGTGCCAGCAGACCGACAGGGAGGCAAACCGGGGAGCTGTTTTTT; CDR3aa: CASRPTGRQTGELFF
abundance: few; d_gene: TRBD1; v_gene: TRBV15; j_gene: TRBJ1-2; CDR3nt: TGTGCCACCAGCACCAGGACAGGGGATAACTATGGCTACACCTTC; CDR3aa: CATSTRTGDNYGYTF
abundance: NA; d_gene: TRBD2; v_gene: TRBV7-2; j_gene: TRBJ2-3; CDR3nt: TGTGCCAGCAGCCGGACTAGCGCAGATACGCAGTATTTT; CDR3aa: CASSRTSADTQYF
abundance: once; d_gene: NA; v_gene: TRBV3-1/TRBV3-2; j_gene: TRBJ1-6; CDR3nt: TGTGCCAGCAGCCAGCTCCGGGATTCACCCCTCCACTTT; CDR3aa: CASSQLRDSPLHF
abundance: once; d_gene: NA; v_gene: TRBV2; j_gene: TRBJ2-2; CDR3nt: TGTGCCAGCAGAAGGGAGGCCGGGGAGCTGTTTTTT; CDR3aa: CASRREAGELFF
abundance: NA; d_gene: TRBD2; v_gene: TRBV5-1; j_gene: TRBJ2-5; CDR3nt: TGCGCCAGCAGCGCCGGACTAGTCTCAGAGACCCAGTACTTC; CDR3aa: CASSAGLVSETQYF
abundance: NA; d_gene: NA; v_gene: TRBV18; j_gene: TRBJ1-1; CDR3nt: TGTGCCAGCTCACCCGGGGTATGGAACACTGAAGCTTTCTTT; CDR3aa: CASSPGVWNTEAFF
abundance: NA; d_gene: NA; v_gene: TRBV5-6; j_gene: TRBJ1-3; CDR3nt: TGTGCCAGCAGCGCGATACAGGACTCTGGAAACACCATATATTTT; CDR3aa: CASSAIQDSGNTIYF
abundance: few; d_gene: NA; v_gene: TRBV29-1; j_gene: TRBJ1-4; CDR3nt: TGCAGCGTTGAAGCCATTGGAGGGAGTGAAAAACTGTTTTTT; CDR3aa: CSVEAIGGSEKLFF
abundance: NA; d_gene: NA; v_gene: TRBV12-3/TRBV12-4; j_gene: TRBJ2-1; CDR3nt: TGTGCCAGCAGTTCCCCTCTGGGCTATGAGCAGTTCTTC; CDR3aa: CASSSPLGYEQFF
abundance: once; d_gene: TRBD1; v_gene: TRBV6-5; j_gene: TRBJ1-2; CDR3nt: TGTGCCAGCATCTCGGACAGGGTCGGCTATGGCTACACCTTC; CDR3aa: CASISDRVGYGYTF
abundance: NA; d_gene: NA; v_gene: TRBV7-7; j_gene: TRBJ2-2; CDR3nt: TGTGCTAGCAGCTTAAACGAGGCAGTACGCGGGGAGCTGTTTTTT; CDR3aa: CASSLNEAVRGELFF
abundance: NA; d_gene: NA; v_gene: TRBV28; j_gene: TRBJ2-7; CDR3nt: TGTGCCACGTCACCCGGCAGGGAATCCGAGCAGTACTTC; CDR3aa: CATSPGRESEQYF
abundance: NA; d_gene: TRBD2; v_gene: TRBV9; j_gene: TRBJ2-1; CDR3nt: TGTGCCAGCAGCGATAGCGGGAGAGAATACAATGAGCAGTTCTTC; CDR3aa: CASSDSGREYNEQFF
abundance: NA; d_gene: NA; v_gene: TRBV5-1; j_gene: TRBJ1-2; CDR3nt: TGCGCCAGCAGCTTGGGACAGATAAACTATGGCTACACCTTC; CDR3aa: CASSLGQINYGYTF
abundance: NA; d_gene: TRBD1; v_gene: TRBV6-5; j_gene: TRBJ2-5; CDR3nt: TGTGCCAGCAGTGACTCCGGGACAGTGGAGACCCAGTACTTC; CDR3aa: CASSDSGTVETQYF
abundance: NA; d_gene: NA; v_gene: TRBV5-1; j_gene: TRBJ1-1; CDR3nt: TGCGCCAGCAGCTTGACAGGGACGATGAACACTGAAGCTTTCTTT; CDR3aa: CASSLTGTMNTEAFF
abundance: NA; d_gene: NA; v_gene: TRBV14; j_gene: TRBJ2-1; CDR3nt: TGTGCCAGCAGCCAAACCAGCGTCTCCTACAATGAGCAGTTCTTC; CDR3aa: CASSQTSVSYNEQFF
abundance: NA; d_gene: NA; v_gene: TRBV11-1; j_gene: TRBJ2-6; CDR3nt: TGTGCCAGCAGCCTGCAGGGGGGCGGGGCCAACGTCCTGACTTTC; CDR3aa: CASSLQGGGANVLTF
abundance: NA; d_gene: TRBD1; v_gene: TRBV27; j_gene: TRBJ2-3; CDR3nt: TGTGCCAGCAGTTTAATGACAGGGACAGATACGCAGTATTTT; CDR3aa: CASSLMTGTDTQYF
abundance: NA; d_gene: NA; v_gene: TRBV9; j_gene: TRBJ1-3; CDR3nt: TGTGCCAGCAGCGTAGGAGCCGACTGGGGAAACACCATATATTTT; CDR3aa: CASSVGADWGNTIYF
abundance: NA; d_gene: NA; v_gene: TRBV6-2/TRBV6-3; j_gene: TRBJ1-1; CDR3nt: TGTGCCAGCAGTAGGGGGTCAGGGTACTCGAACACTGAAGCTTTCTTT; CDR3aa: CASSRGSGYSNTEAFF
abundance: NA; d_gene: NA; v_gene: TRBV28; j_gene: TRBJ2-1; CDR3nt: TGTGCCAGCAGTTTCGGCATGGAACAGGGTTGGGATGAGCAGTTCTTC; CDR3aa: CASSFGMEQGWDEQFF